Listed below are T cell receptor beta chains from one sample, sequenced in a study of CD8+CD57+ T cells in acquired aplastic anemia. TCRdb re-called the reads through MiXCR, storing one row per CDR3 protein. There are 150,000 to 160,000 distinct CDR3 sequences in the sample; roughly half occur only once, and roughly 12% lies in the top ten. Input material: sorted CD4+, CD8+, or CD8+CD57+ T cells (not recorded which) from PBMCs. The receptors shown here come from a human donor with aplastic anemia. The CDR3 runs from the conserved cysteine through the conserved F or W. The D gene is left open where the match is weak.

d_gene	j_gene	v_gene	CDR3aa
-	TRBJ2-5	TRBV7-2	CASSLRGDGETQYF
-	TRBJ1-2	TRBV29-1	CSIQRDNYGYTF
-	TRBJ2-7	TRBV20-1	CSASVGGIYEQYF
TRBD2	TRBJ2-7	TRBV20-1	CSARTSGAYEQYF
-	TRBJ2-2	TRBV6-1	CASSEPPLRTGELFF
-	TRBJ2-7	TRBV5-5	CASSLERGAYERYF
-	TRBJ1-6	TRBV5-1	CASSQERQAGSPLHF
-	TRBJ1-2	TRBV11-2	CASSLGLDGYTF
-	TRBJ2-1	TRBV12-3/TRBV12-4	CASSRTGWREQFF
TRBD2	TRBJ2-7	TRBV19	CASSPTSGYEQYF
-	TRBJ1-2	TRBV10-3	CAISEPGSTSRDIYGYTF
TRBD2	TRBJ2-1	TRBV2	CASNSGTSGYNEQFF
-	TRBJ1-1	TRBV19	CASSILISGTEAFF
TRBD1	TRBJ2-7	TRBV20-1	CSASNGQVSSYEQYF
TRBD2	TRBJ2-3	TRBV20-1	CSAPGAGGRTDTQYF
TRBD1	TRBJ1-4	TRBV10-3	CASSLQGGFGYEKLFF
-	TRBJ1-2	TRBV7-9	CASSQESGGFTF
TRBD1	TRBJ1-2	TRBV7-8	CASSTDRVYGYTF
-	TRBJ2-1	TRBV19	CASSISLSRTNEQFF
-	TRBJ2-1	TRBV6-5	CASSLTEGGNNEQFF
-	TRBJ2-7	TRBV27	CASRRTSYEQYF
-	TRBJ2-7	TRBV20-1	CSASSQAGGGGGQYF
-	TRBJ2-1	TRBV11-2	CASSMLGSSYNEQFF
-	TRBJ2-3	TRBV2	CASSEFQSTDTQYF
-	TRBJ1-3	TRBV20-1	CSATSETTIYF
TRBD1	TRBJ2-2	TRBV7-9	CASSSGQGFDAGELFF
TRBD2	TRBJ2-1	TRBV7-9	CASSPALAGGNEQFF
-	TRBJ1-6	TRBV2	CASSVTISPLHF
-	TRBJ2-5	TRBV7-2	CASSLVGVGRRRETQYF
TRBD1	TRBJ1-5	TRBV19	CASTGQGYQPQHF
-	TRBJ2-7	TRBV11-2	CASSLSGTRGHEQYF
TRBD2	TRBJ2-1	TRBV7-6	CASSLVSGANNEQFF
TRBD1	TRBJ1-5	TRBV18	CASSQAGQGHQPQHF
-	TRBJ1-1	TRBV25-1	CASGVHEQVTEAFF
-	TRBJ2-7	TRBV12-3/TRBV12-4	CASSLLNSEREQYF
TRBD1	TRBJ1-4	TRBV25-1	CASSGGQGGSEKLFF
-	TRBJ1-2	TRBV6-5	CASSYGGSWGYGYTF
TRBD1	TRBJ1-2	TRBV27	CASRDRGYGYTF
TRBD1	TRBJ1-6	TRBV6-1	CASSRTGDNSPLHF
-	TRBJ1-1	TRBV27	CASSLRDGRKAFF
TRBD1	TRBJ2-7	TRBV12-5	CASGARQGASSIAYEQYF
-	TRBJ2-4	TRBV20-1	CSAPGTPKNIQYF
-	TRBJ2-3	TRBV29-1	CSVVGRAINNEQYF
TRBD2	TRBJ2-1	TRBV20-1	CSARDRPGLGLARTYNEQFF
-	TRBJ2-7	TRBV20-1	CSARGRGYEQYF
TRBD1	TRBJ1-5	TRBV5-1	CASSLRTGENQPQHF
-	TRBJ1-6	TRBV12-3/TRBV12-4	CASSRTGMRPLHF
-	TRBJ1-1	TRBV14	CASSQSPWMNTEAFF
TRBD2	TRBJ2-5	TRBV15	CATSRTGGAGETQYF
-	TRBJ1-6	TRBV20-1	CSARVELLGSPLHF
TRBD1	TRBJ2-3	TRBV9	CASSVLDRGGTDTQYF
TRBD1	TRBJ2-7	TRBV13	CASLPNVPGQTTYEQYF
TRBD1	TRBJ1-1	TRBV19	CASSQTGREMTEAFF
-	TRBJ1-1	TRBV20-1	CSASPEAFF
-	TRBJ1-2	TRBV12-3/TRBV12-4	CASSPRPEYGYTF
-	TRBJ2-5	TRBV12-3/TRBV12-4	CASTLYTGEETQYF
-	TRBJ1-2	TRBV19	CASMGGAGYTF
-	TRBJ1-1	TRBV19	CASSLGGRANTEAFF
-	TRBJ2-3	TRBV20-1	CSAQDSQTSTDTQYF
-	TRBJ2-3	TRBV7-9	CASSLGRGTQYF